One sample yielded the 21 T cell receptor beta chains listed below, sequenced in a study. Treg sorting used a CD4+CD25+CD127-/low gate. MiXCR, applied by TCRdb to the 5' RACE reads, yields one record per CDR3 protein. The sample includes around 11,000 distinct CDR3 sequences, under 35% of them seen just once. Sequenced: Tregs sorted from a lymph node. The receptors stem from a female donor with breast cancer.

This clonotype was observed many times. V and J are TRBV9 and TRBJ1-1; maybe TRBD1 (5 bases). Trimming removed 0 bases from V and 1 base from J, with 7 bases in between. Germline lookup yields CDR1 SGDLS and CDR2 YYNGEE. CDR3 length equals 14 residues. CDR3 sequence reads: CASSVDTGNTEAFF. CDR3 DNA sequence: TGTGCCAGCAGCGTAGACACAGGGAACACTGAAGCTTTCTTT.

The chain recombines TRBV24-1 with TRBJ2-1, with 12 nucleotides matching TRBD2. The CDR3 covers 17 residues. Germline values: CDR1 KGHDR, CDR2 SFDVKD. Trimming took 9 bases from V and 1 from J; bases not matched to a gene: 9. As DNA, the CDR3 is TGTGCCACCGGAAAGACTAGCGGGAGTGGGTCCTACAATGAGCAGTTCTTC. Translating gives CATGKTSGSGSYNEQFF.

This clonotype was seen repeatedly, ten times or more. This chain joins TRBV5-4 and TRBJ1-4; 9 bases are shared with TRBD1. The CDR3 loop spans 15 amino acids. The germline CDR1 and CDR2 sequences are SGHNT and YYREEE (reference sequence). V was clipped by 4 bases and J by 7 bases; unmatched bases: 8. In nucleotides, the CDR3 is TGTGCCAGCAGCGACGCGGGACAGGGTCGTGAAAAACTGTTTTTT. It translates to CASSDAGQGREKLFF.

This clonotype qualifies as medium-sized. The rearrangement uses TRBV6-5 and TRBJ2-1; possibly TRBD1 for D (6 bases). Germline CDR1 MNHEY, CDR2 SVGAGI. The CDR3 length is 14 residues. Trimming removed 0 bases at V and 4 bases at J, with 7 bases between. As DNA, the CDR3 is TGTGCCAGCAGTTACTCGACAGGATACAATGAGCAGTTCTTC. Amino acid sequence: CASSYSTGYNEQFF.

As concerns this clonotype: This may stem from a read error, because a much larger clone lies one nucleotide away. This chain connects TRBV7-9 to TRBJ1-1; D may be TRBD1 (5 bases). Germline-derived CDR1 and CDR2 are SEHNR and FQNEAQ (reference sequence). Trimming cost V 10 bases and J 7 bases, with 19 bases left between them. The CDR3 is 13 residues long. The CDR3 here is CANSGVRVSEAFF. In DNA form, the CDR3 reads TGTGCCAACTCGGGGGTGCGGGTCAGTGAAGCTTTCTTT.

The CDR3 nucleotides are TGCGCCAGCAGCTTGACGTCTAGCGCGGTCTACGAGCAGTACTTC. It yields the protein CASSLTSSAVYEQYF. This chain uses TRBV5-1 with TRBJ2-7; perhaps TRBD2 as D (6 bases). V gave up 1 base and J gave up 3 bases, with 14 bases separating them. This CDR3 region has 15 residues. Per germline, CDR1 SGHRS and CDR2 YFSETQ.

The rearrangement uses TRBV6-2 or TRBV6-3 and TRBJ2-2; 8 nucleotides match TRBD1. CDR1 is MNHEY and CDR2 is SVGEGT in the germline V gene. The V segment lost 4 bases and the J segment 7 bases; nucleotides outside the gene matches: 8. The CDR3 is 15 amino acids. Here the CDR3 DNA reads TGTGCCAGCAGTTTTGGACAGGGAAGGAACGGGGAGCTGTTTTTT. This gives the protein CASSFGQGRNGELFF.

The table lists this clonotype with a few counts. Mismatch with germline at one junction end may stem from a read error. This sequence joins TRBV7-9 and TRBJ1-2, with 7 positions matching TRBD1. Germline CDR1 is SEHNR and CDR2 is FQNEAQ (reference sequence). The CDR3 has 15 amino acids. The CDR3 spells CTSSSKSTGDYGYTF. CDR3 nucleotide sequence: TGTACCAGCAGTTCTAAGTCAACAGGGGACTATGGCTACACCTTC.

By share of the sample, this clonotype is medium-sized. The chain combines TRBV7-9 with TRBJ1-2; D is unresolved. The V gene lost 0 bases and the J gene lost 3 bases, with 2 bases spanning the gap. This CDR3 region has 12 residues. Germline V gene sequence: CDR1 SEHNR, CDR2 FQNEAQ (reference sequence). The CDR3 DNA reads TGTGCCAGCAGCTTAGCGGACTATGGCTACACCTTC. It specifies CASSLADYGYTF. Based on the CDR3 plus reference TRBV7-9 and TRBJ1-2, the full variable domain is DTGVSQNPRHKITKRGQNVTFRCDPISEHNRLYWYRQTLGQGPEFLTYFQNEAQLEKSRLLSDRFSAERPKGSFSTLEIQRTEQGDSAMYLCASSLADYGYTFGSGTRLTVV.

This clonotype has at least ten counts. CDR3: CSALRGGLNTEAFF. Here the CDR3 DNA reads TGCAGCGCCCTGAGAGGGGGCCTGAACACTGAAGCTTTCTTT. The V call is TRBV29-1, the J call TRBJ1-1, with 7 bases lining up with TRBD1. J lost 0 bases, V lost 7 bases, and 8 bases had no gene match. The germline CDR1 and CDR2 sequences are SQVTM and ANQGSEA. CDR3 size: 14 residues. Based on the CDR3 plus reference TRBV29-1 and TRBJ1-1, the full variable domain is SAVISQKPSRDICQRGTSLTIQCQVDSQVTMMFWYRQQPGQSLTLIATANQGSEATYESGFVIDKFPISRPNLTFSTLTVSNMSPEDSSIYLCSALRGGLNTEAFFGQGTRLTVV.

The chain joins TRBV12-3 or TRBV12-4 to TRBJ1-5; possibly TRBD1 for D (6 bases). Between the trimmed V and J ends, which lost 3 bases and 7 bases, there was a span of 16 bases. The CDR3 contains 15 residues. Here the CDR3 reads CASSFVTGDFQPQHF. The CDR3 region has the DNA TGTGCCAGCAGTTTCGTGACAGGAGATTTCCAGCCCCAGCATTTT.

This clonotype showed up many times. The gene calls are TRBV29-1 and TRBJ2-7; D unresolved. The CDR3 is 13 residues long. V was trimmed by 5 bases and J by 2 bases, leaving 13 bases between them. Germline V CDR1 and CDR2: SQVTM, ANQGSEA. The CDR3 sequence is CSVRAELTYEQYF. The CDR3 DNA reads TGCAGCGTTCGGGCGGAGCTTACCTACGAGCAGTACTTC.

This clonotype has at least ten counts. Possible read error: a much larger clone is one base away. The chain recombines TRBV5-1 with TRBJ2-7; possibly TRBD1 for D (6 bases). Germline values: CDR1 SGHRS, CDR2 YFSETQ. CDR3 length: 14 residues. CDR3 residues: CASSLEGENYGQYF. The CDR3 region has the DNA TGCGCCAGCAGCTTGGAGGGGGAAAACTACGGGCAGTACTTC.

The chain has TRBV7-8 and TRBJ2-3; 8 positions agree with TRBD2. V lost 5 bases, J lost 2 bases, and 9 bases stayed unmatched. Germline assignment: CDR1 SGHVS and CDR2 FQNEAQ. CDR3 size: 16 residues. In DNA form, the CDR3 reads TGTGCCAGCAGCCGTGAACTAGCGGAACTCACAGATACGCAGTATTTT. Its protein product is CASSRELAELTDTQYF.

In this sample, this clonotype is medium-sized (0.01 to 0.1%). V and J are TRBV20-1 and TRBJ1-3; 7 positions agree with TRBD1. V was pared by 6 bases and J by 0 bases, with 5 bases of the junction left unmatched. Germline V CDR1 and CDR2: DFQATT, SNEGSKA (reference sequence). The CDR3 spans 14 residues. The CDR3 reads CSARGQLSGNTIYF. The CDR3 nucleotides read TGCAGTGCCCGGGGACAGCTCTCTGGAAACACCATATATTTT.

This clonotype has a handful of counts. The chain uses TRBV10-3 and TRBJ2-7; the match to TRBD1 covers 9 bases. The length of the CDR3 is 14 residues. Unmatched junction bases numbered 5, after V lost 2 bases and J lost 6 bases. Germline CDR1 ENHRY, CDR2 SYGVKD. CDR3 DNA: TGTGCCATCAGTGAGGGACAGGGGATATCCGAGCAGTACTTC. Amino acids: CAISEGQGISEQYF.

This clonotype was seen repeatedly, ten times or more. The rearrangement joins TRBV12-3 or TRBV12-4 to TRBJ2-7; 13 nucleotides agree with TRBD2. The CDR3 covers 15 residues. V lost 0 bases to trimming and J lost 7 bases; unmatched junction nucleotides: 3. CDR3 nucleotide sequence: TGTGCCAGCAGTTTAGCGGGGGGACTAGCGGGAGAGCAGTACTTC. Amino acid sequence: CASSLAGGLAGEQYF.

Relative to its sample, this clonotype is medium-sized (0.01 to 0.1%). The chain combines TRBV5-1 with TRBJ2-7; 7 nucleotides agree with TRBD2. The J segment lost 0 bases and the V segment lost 4 bases, leaving 4 bases of the junction unmatched. The V gene's germline CDR1 is SGHRS and CDR2 YFSETQ. This CDR3 spans 14 amino acids. The chain's CDR3 is CASSPWGGSYEQYF. The CDR3 nucleotides are TGCGCCAGCAGCCCTTGGGGGGGCTCCTACGAGCAGTACTTC.

This clonotype was seen repeatedly, ten times or more. The rearrangement links TRBV10-2 to TRBJ1-2; possibly TRBD1 for D (5 bases). With 3 bases removed from V and 3 bases from J, the gap between germline ends came to 14 bases. CDR1 is WSHSY, CDR2 SAAADI, per germline. This CDR3 region has 15 residues. The CDR3 loop reads CASSDGDPIYYGYTF. CDR3 nucleotide sequence: TGCGCCAGCAGTGACGGGGACCCAATTTACTATGGCTACACCTTC.

This clonotype is labeled medium-sized. This chain's CDR3 is CSAMDRAAKNIQYF. The CDR3 coding sequence is TGCAGTGCTATGGACAGGGCGGCCAAAAACATTCAGTACTTC. The chain combines TRBV20-1 with TRBJ2-4, with 8 bases fitting TRBD1. This CDR3 is built from 14 residues. Germline V CDR1 and CDR2: DFQATT, SNEGSKA (reference sequence). Trimming took 4 bases from V and 1 from J; bases not matched to a gene: 3.

This clonotype was counted between two and nine times. The missing conserved phenylalanine or tryptophan at the end of this CDR3 makes a read error likely. V usage is TRBV24-1 and J usage is TRBJ2-1; 9 nucleotides align to TRBD2. Trimming removed 4 bases from V and 10 bases from J; junction bases left unmatched: 13. This CDR3 spans 16 amino acids. CDR1 and CDR2 (germline): KGHDR, SFDVKD. The CDR3 nucleotides are TGTGCCACCAGTGACCAGACCAGCGGGAGGTTGATAGAGCAGTTCTCC. Translation: CATSDQTSGRLIEQFS.